This TCR beta chain was sequenced for a study of early T cells in non-severe SARS-CoV-2 infection. About the research overall: Unpaired chains resulted from sequencing bulk RNA of unsorted whole blood. Study observations and caveats: Sequences matched to VDJdb favored anti-spike CD8 responses, while private and CD4 specificities were missed.

This clonotype occurred many times. Its antigen is not identified. Germline CDR1 and CDR2: MNHNS and SASEGT. This CDR3 is built from 19 residues. With 6 bases removed from V and 0 bases from J, the gap between germline ends came to 21 bases. Separate cDNA molecules each had unique molecular identifiers attached to them. MiXCR was run by TCRdb on the 5' RACE reads, yielding one entry per CDR3 protein. The table shows about 89,000 distinct CDR3 sequences, with around 17% occurring only once. The genes are TRBV6-1 and TRBJ1-6, with D hard to call. This TCR came from an adult who was a healthcare worker with PCR-confirmed SARS-CoV-2 infection or an uninfected control (not recorded which). The sample here was whole blood, taken at baseline. This chain's CDR3 is CASRPIKGAASSYNSPLHF. Written as DNA, the CDR3 is TGTGCCAGCAGGCCAATAAAAGGCGCGGCCAGCTCCTATAATTCACCCCTCCACTTT.